One and the same sample provided the 19 T cell receptor beta chains below, sequenced in a study of type 1 and type 2 diabetes patients (dated by TCRdb to about 2016). The sequencing machine was an Illumina MiSeq. Genomic DNA from sorted T cell subsets was used as template for TCRbeta CDR3 amplification. Multiplex PCR with 30 forward and 13 reverse primers amplified the TCRbeta CDR3 region. TCRdb handled the public reads itself, with Q25 trimming in fastp and clone calling in MiXCR, and kept productive beta chains. Every CDR3 protein is listed once, alongside the most common genes and DNA of its rows. The sample data list 280,000 or so distinct CDR3 sequences, and more than 45% of these were observed just once. Together, the top ten hold 12% to 15% of the sample. Material: peripheral blood mononuclear cells (PBMCs). The receptors stem from a man younger than 35 with type 2 diabetes.

J is TRBJ2-1 and V is TRBV5-1; D gene uncertain. Germline CDR1 SGHRS, CDR2 YFSETQ. The V gene lost 0 bases and the J gene lost 6 bases, with 7 bases spanning the gap. The CDR3 spans 13 residues. For the CDR3, the DNA is TGCGCCAGCAGCTTGGGTATCAGCAATGAGCAGTTCTTC. Translation: CASSLGISNEQFF.

The chain recombines TRBV6-6 with TRBJ1-5; TRBD1 matches 8 bases. V shed 6 bases, J shed 1 base, and the junction held 2 bases outside the gene matches. The CDR3 runs 14 residues. Germline V gives CDR1 MNHNY, CDR2 SVGAGI (reference sequence). The chain's CDR3 is CASRQGGSNQPQHF. CDR3 coding DNA: TGTGCCAGCAGACAGGGGGGAAGCAATCAGCCCCAGCATTTT.

The V and J genes are TRBV12-3 or TRBV12-4 and TRBJ1-4; 7 bases line up with TRBD1. V dropped 11 bases and J dropped 7; count of bases not matched to a gene: 10. The CDR3 runs 13 residues. The CDR3 reads CAWSVRTGEKLFF. The CDR3 nucleotides are TGTGCCTGGAGTGTACGGACAGGTGAAAAACTGTTTTTT.

The V call is TRBV20-1, the J call TRBJ2-7; 8 bases are a match to TRBD2. The CDR3 totals 13 residues. The germline V gene has CDR1 DFQATT and CDR2 SNEGSKA (reference sequence). J was trimmed by 5 bases and V by 6 bases; bases with no gene match: 9. The CDR3 loop is CSATSGRKDEQYF. CDR3 nucleotide sequence: TGCAGTGCCACCAGCGGGAGAAAGGACGAGCAGTACTTC.

This chain connects TRBV2 to TRBJ1-2, with a weak D call TRBD1 (5 bases). This CDR3 is 13 amino acids long. The germline CDR1 and CDR2 sequences are SNHLY and FYNNEI. V lost 11 bases to trimming and J lost 4 bases, with 17 bases between them. CDR3 nucleotide sequence: TGTGCCTGCCGCAGGGAAAGGTCCTATGGCTACACCTTC. It specifies CACRRERSYGYTF.

This clonotype showed up many times. V usage is TRBV10-1 and J usage is TRBJ1-6, with a weak D call TRBD1 (5 bases). Looked up from germline, CDR1 is WNHNN and CDR2 is SYGVQD (reference sequence). Trimming took 4 bases from V and 6 from J, leaving 7 bases between them. There are 13 residues in the CDR3. CDR3 in DNA: TGCGCCAGCAGTGTTGGGGGTAATTCACCCCTCCACTTT. Its translation is CASSVGGNSPLHF.

This chain connects TRBV4-2 to TRBJ2-2; D remains ambiguous. Deletions cut 0 bases from V and 3 bases from J, with 5 bases between. CDR1 is LGHNA, CDR2 YNFKEQ, per germline. The CDR3 spans 14 residues. The CDR3 DNA reads TGTGCCAGCAGCCAAGAGACGCACACCGGGGAGCTGTTTTTT. Protein: CASSQETHTGELFF.

This clonotype was picked up one time. The chain has TRBV2 and TRBJ1-6, with 9 nucleotides matching TRBD1. The germline CDR1 and CDR2 sequences are SNHLY and FYNNEI. V shed 6 bases, J shed 9 bases, and the junction held 3 bases outside the gene matches. The CDR3 consists of 13 residues. CDR3 coding DNA: TGTGCCAGCAGAGGACAGGGGCGTTCACCCCTCCACTTT. Translated, it gives CASRGQGRSPLHF.

CDR3 loop: CASSVGAGHTEAFF. DNA for the CDR3: TGTGCCAGCAGCGTAGGTGCGGGCCACACTGAAGCTTTCTTT. V is TRBV9 and J is TRBJ1-1; unclear D gene. V lost 0 bases to trimming and J lost 3 bases, with 9 bases between them. There are 14 residues in the CDR3. CDR1 is SGDLS, CDR2 YYNGEE, per germline.

This sequence joins TRBV9 and TRBJ2-1; TRBD1 might be the D (6 bases). CDR1 and CDR2 from the germline V gene are SGDLS and YYNGEE. This CDR3 has 15 residues. The V gene lost 2 bases and the J gene lost 3 bases, with 12 bases spanning the gap. This CDR3 reads CASSVTGQLYNEQFF. In DNA form, the CDR3 reads TGTGCCAGCAGCGTGACAGGACAGCTCTACAATGAGCAGTTCTTC.

This clonotype was seen a few times. The chain has TRBV14 and TRBJ2-7; tentative D call: TRBD1 (6 bases). Germline CDR1 is SGHDN and CDR2 is FVKESK. CDR3 length: 15 amino acids. The V gene lost 6 bases and the J gene lost 2 bases, with 17 bases spanning the gap. The CDR3 DNA reads as TGTGCCAGCAGTCCTATTACAGGGATAGCCTACGAGCAGTACTTC. It yields the protein CASSPITGIAYEQYF.

This clonotype was detected only a few times. The chain uses TRBV6-5 and TRBJ1-1, with 7 bases aligning to TRBD1. V shed 4 bases and J 4 bases; nucleotides not matched to a gene: 9. Germline V CDR1 and CDR2: MNHEY, SVGAGI. The CDR3 contains 15 residues. The CDR3 nucleotides are TGTGCCAGCAGTTCCCCCCGACAGGGTAGCACTGAAGCTTTCTTT. Translation gives CASSSPRQGSTEAFF.

CDR3 sequence: CASSLRGFPSGLGVEQYF. For the CDR3, the DNA is TGTGCCAGCAGCTTACGAGGCTTTCCGTCAGGGCTCGGGGTCGAGCAGTACTTC. The chain is built from TRBV7-2 and TRBJ2-7, with D perhaps being TRBD1 or TRBD2 (5 bases each). The germline V gene has CDR1 SGHTA and CDR2 FQGNSA. The V end lost 2 bases, the J end lost 6 bases, and 26 bases lay between the germline ends. The CDR3 has 18 amino acids.

The rearrangement links TRBV5-1 to TRBJ2-1; 8 nucleotides align to TRBD1. Germline assignment: CDR1 SGHRS and CDR2 YFSETQ. V was pared by 0 bases and J by 6 bases, with 5 bases of the junction left unmatched. The CDR3 length is 15 residues. CDR3 sequence: CASSLGGQGGNEQFF. CDR3 nucleotide sequence: TGCGCCAGCAGCTTGGGCGGACAGGGAGGCAATGAGCAGTTCTTC.

This chain uses TRBV20-1 with TRBJ2-2, with TRBD1 as a possible D gene (5 bases). The CDR3 covers 15 residues. Trimming pared 5 bases from V and 2 bases from J, leaving 15 bases between. Germline-derived CDR1 and CDR2 are DFQATT and SNEGSKA (reference sequence). CDR3 residues: CSAFSARTNTGELFF. The CDR3 coding sequence is TGCAGTGCTTTTAGTGCTCGGACAAACACCGGGGAGCTGTTTTTT.

This clonotype was seen a handful of times. This chain uses TRBV19 with TRBJ2-5; D possibly matches TRBD1 or TRBD2 (6 bases each). Germline CDR1 reads LNHDA; CDR2 reads SQIVND (reference sequence). The length of the CDR3 is 15 residues. V was clipped by 5 bases and J by 2 bases, with 15 bases between them. CDR3 in DNA: TGTGCCAGTAGTTCTGGGGGGCCTCGGCAAGAGACCCAGTACTTC. This sequence encodes CASSSGGPRQETQYF.

CDR3 region: CASSPLTRDYEQYF. The CDR3 DNA sequence: TGTGCCAGCAGCCCCCTTACGCGGGATTACGAGCAGTACTTC. The gene calls are TRBV3-1 and TRBJ2-7; D may be TRBD2 (6 bases). The CDR3 loop spans 14 amino acids. V lost 4 bases and J lost 4, with 14 bases in between. Per the germline V gene, CDR1 is LGHDT and CDR2 is YNNKEL (reference sequence).

This clonotype has at least ten counts. V usage is TRBV10-2 and J usage is TRBJ2-1; no reliable D call. CDR1 WSHSY and CDR2 SAAADI come from the germline V gene. Trimming pared 5 bases from V and 6 bases from J, leaving 14 bases between. The length of the CDR3 is 14 residues. In nucleotides, the CDR3 is TGCGCCAGCAGTACTGGGCAGCATTCCAATGAGCAGTTCTTC. Its translation is CASSTGQHSNEQFF.

This chain's CDR3 is CASSSRTSGLLWDEQFF. CDR3 bases: TGTGCCAGCAGTTCGAGGACTAGCGGCTTACTATGGGATGAGCAGTTCTTC. V and J are TRBV27 and TRBJ2-1; 10 nucleotides align to TRBD2. In germline, CDR1 is MNHEY, CDR2 SMNVEV (reference sequence). The CDR3 has 17 amino acids. V gave up 4 bases and J gave up 8 bases; unmatched junction bases: 14.